This T cell receptor (beta chain) was identified during a study of shared clonotypes between healthy human individuals. In the study overall: Used for every donor were three CD4 naive, three CD4 memory, two CD8 naive and one CD8 memory plate.

In the authors' methods: ImmunoSEQ supplied junction-only sequences lacking quality scores, so filtering was different. Produced via immunoSEQ multiplex PCR; TCRdb's table is partial and in-frame only. V and J calls plus clone size are reproduced from that table; the DNA served to infer D and trimming. The sample records 2 million to 2.5 million clones, roughly 93% being singletons. The CDR3 is made up of 18 amino acids. J lost 3 bases, V lost 2 bases, and 16 bases had no gene match. Germline CDR1 reads SGHDN; CDR2 reads FVKESK. Donors, without exception, were Caucasian adults residing in Nashville, Tennessee.

Sequencing was performed on naive CD4+ T cells from PBMCs. Subset meaning: CD45RA+ positively selected. The rearrangement joins TRBV14 to TRBJ2-7, with 7 nucleotides matching TRBD2. The sequence was collected from a man younger than 35 in good health. Some clones in this sample may be carry-over from other donors' samples. The CDR3 DNA follows: TGTGCCAGCAGCCAAATTCACTTGAGGAGCGGGACGATCTACGAGCAGTACTTC. Its protein is CASSQIHLRSGTIYEQYF.